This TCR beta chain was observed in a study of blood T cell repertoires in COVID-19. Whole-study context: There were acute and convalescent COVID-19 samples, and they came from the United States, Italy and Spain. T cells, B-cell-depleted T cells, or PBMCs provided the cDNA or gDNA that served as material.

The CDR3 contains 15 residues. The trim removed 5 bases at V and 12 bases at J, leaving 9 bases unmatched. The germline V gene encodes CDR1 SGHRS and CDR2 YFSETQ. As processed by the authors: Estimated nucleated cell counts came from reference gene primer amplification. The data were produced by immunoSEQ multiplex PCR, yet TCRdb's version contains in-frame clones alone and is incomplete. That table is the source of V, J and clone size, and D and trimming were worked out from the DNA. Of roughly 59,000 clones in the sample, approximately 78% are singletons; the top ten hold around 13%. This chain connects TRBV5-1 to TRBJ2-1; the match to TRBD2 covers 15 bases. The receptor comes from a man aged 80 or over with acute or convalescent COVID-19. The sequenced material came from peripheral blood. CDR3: CASRTTGLAGGVQFF. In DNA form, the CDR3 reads TGCGCCAGCAGAACAACGGGACTAGCGGGAGGAGTGCAGTTCTTC.